The 26 T cell receptor beta chains in this list originate from one sample, sequenced in a study of glioma-infiltrating T cells after dendritic cell vaccination. Time point defined: after dendritic cell vaccination, including at tumor progression/relapse. TCRdb's table, derived via immunoSEQ multiplex PCR, lists solely in-frame clones and lacks some. The table includes some 91,000 clones, 75% to 85% detected once. The material sequenced was blood, taken after dendritic cell vaccination. Receptor source: a human donor with glioblastoma.

The chain couples TRBV7-9 to TRBJ2-1; no clear D. The CDR3 spans 14 residues. Germline CDR1 is SEHNR and CDR2 is FQNEAQ (reference sequence). With 5 bases removed from V and 2 bases from J, the gap between germline ends came to 10 bases. The CDR3 sequence: CASSPLAAYNEQFF. The CDR3 DNA follows: TGTGCCAGCAGCCCCCTGGCGGCCTACAATGAGCAGTTCTTC.

The rearrangement uses TRBV6-1 and TRBJ1-6; TRBD1 matches at 7 bases. Germline CDR1 is MNHNS and CDR2 is SASEGT. J was trimmed by 4 bases and V by 7 bases; bases with no gene match: 7. The CDR3 is 15 amino acids. CDR3 loop: CASKPPGQYNSPLHF. The CDR3 region has the DNA TGTGCCAGCAAACCACCGGGACAGTATAATTCACCCCTCCACTTT.

The rearrangement links TRBV19 to TRBJ1-5, with 8 bases fitting TRBD1. The germline CDR1 and CDR2 sequences are LNHDA and SQIVND (reference sequence). Germline trimming cut 5 bases from V and 1 base from J; bases unmatched to any gene: 7. The CDR3 totals 16 residues. In DNA, the CDR3 is TGTGCCAGTAGTCCCACAGGGGGGTCAAGCAATCAGCCCCAGCATTTT. It specifies CASSPTGGSSNQPQHF.

The V gene is TRBV29-1, the J gene TRBJ1-6; TRBD1 aligns across 7 bases. CDR3 length: 14 residues. Germline CDR1 and CDR2: SQVTM and ANQGSEA. The J segment lost 7 bases and the V segment lost 7 bases, leaving 10 bases of the junction unmatched. This CDR3 reads CSATTGTENSPLHF. The CDR3 nucleotides are TGCAGCGCCACAACCGGGACAGAAAATTCACCCCTCCACTTT.

V gene TRBV4-2 combines with J gene TRBJ1-1, with no clear D. Germline-derived CDR1 and CDR2 are LGHNA and YNFKEQ. The CDR3 sequence is 13 residues long. V was trimmed by 4 bases and J by 2 bases, leaving 8 bases between them. CDR3 in amino acids: CASSPGLNTEAFF. CDR3 in DNA: TGTGCCAGCAGCCCTGGGCTTAACACTGAAGCTTTCTTT.

The table lists this clone with a count of one. This chain connects TRBV6-5 to TRBJ1-5; 10 nucleotides match TRBD1. From germline, CDR1 is MNHEY and CDR2 SVGAGI. The CDR3 has 15 residues. Unmatched junction bases numbered 7, after V lost 5 bases and J lost 6 bases. In nucleotides, the CDR3 is TGTGCCAGCAGTCGGGACAGGGGAGAGGCTCAGCCCCAGCATTTT. This encodes CASSRDRGEAQPQHF.

This chain uses TRBV7-6 with TRBJ2-2, with 8 bases identical to TRBD2. Germline V lookup: CDR1 SGHVS, CDR2 FNYEAQ. The CDR3 length is 16 residues. V shed 5 bases, J shed 6 bases, and the junction held 11 bases outside the gene matches. The CDR3 is CASSPSSGGIAGELFF. The DNA of the CDR3 is TGTGCCAGCAGCCCATCCTCGGGGGGGATCGCCGGGGAGCTGTTTTTT.

This clone was seen only a few times. The chain recombines TRBV19 with TRBJ2-5; 7 bases are shared with TRBD1. Germline V gives CDR1 LNHDA, CDR2 SQIVND (reference sequence). This CDR3 is built from 15 residues. J gave up 0 bases and V 5 bases, and 6 bases lay outside the gene matches. CDR3 residues: CASSPRDRDQETQYF. The CDR3 DNA is TGTGCCAGTAGTCCTCGAGACAGGGACCAAGAGACCCAGTACTTC.

This chain links TRBV10-3 with TRBJ1-5; the D gene is possibly TRBD1 (5 bases). CDR1 is ENHRY and CDR2 is SYGVKD in the germline V gene. This CDR3 contains 16 residues. Trimming removed 0 bases at V and 6 bases at J, with 15 bases between. The DNA of the CDR3 is TGTGCCATCAGTGAGTCCGGGGGGAGTAGACTTCAGCCCCAGCATTTT. Translated, it gives CAISESGGSRLQPQHF.

This chain uses TRBV4-1 with TRBJ2-3, with D unclear. CDR3 length: 17 amino acids. Germline CDR1 MGHRA, CDR2 YSYEKL. Between the trimmed V and J ends, which lost 4 bases and 4 bases, there was a span of 21 bases. CDR3 coding DNA: TGCGCCAGCAGCCCCTACTTAGGCGGCCCAGACGCAGATACGCAGTATTTT. Translating gives CASSPYLGGPDADTQYF.

The chain is built from TRBV9 and TRBJ2-1, with D tentatively TRBD2 (6 bases). The CDR3 is made up of 12 amino acids. Deletions cut 2 bases from V and 13 bases from J, with 13 bases between. Germline V CDR1 and CDR2: SGDLS, YYNGEE. CDR3 protein: CASSVPGLHQFF. In DNA form, the CDR3 reads TGTGCCAGCAGCGTCCCGGGACTCCACCAGTTCTTC.

This chain connects TRBV27 to TRBJ2-1; 13 positions agree with TRBD2. CDR3 size: 15 residues. The trim removed 3 bases at V and 10 bases at J, leaving 6 bases unmatched. Germline V gene data show CDR1 as MNHEY and CDR2 as SMNVEV (reference sequence). CDR3 DNA sequence: TGTGCCAGCAGTTTCGGACTAGCGGGAGTAAGAGAGCAGTTCTTC. This gives the protein CASSFGLAGVREQFF.

This clone has only a few counts. This chain joins TRBV18 and TRBJ2-3; D is undetermined. The CDR3 totals 13 residues. Germline lookup yields CDR1 KGHSH and CDR2 LQKENI. Trimming stripped 1 base from V and 6 bases from J, with 8 bases between. In nucleotides, the CDR3 is TGTGCCAGCTCACCACGACGAGCGGATACGCAGTATTTT. It encodes CASSPRRADTQYF.

This clone was observed once. The rearrangement joins TRBV27 to TRBJ2-3, with a weak D call TRBD2 (6 bases). The CDR3 sequence is 16 residues long. Germline lookup yields CDR1 MNHEY and CDR2 SMNVEV (reference sequence). Trimming took 5 bases from V and 2 from J, leaving 17 bases between them. The CDR3 loop reads CASSLGRLASTDTQYF. The CDR3 DNA sequence: TGTGCCAGCAGTCTAGGTCGCCTAGCGTCCACAGATACGCAGTATTTT.

This clone was counted only a few times. The chain carries TRBV7-2 and TRBJ1-3, with D perhaps matching TRBD1 (6 bases). V lost 6 bases and J 2 bases, leaving 14 bases between the germline ends. This CDR3 region has 15 residues. CDR1 is SGHTA and CDR2 is FQGNSA in the germline V gene. CDR3 loop: CASSYTQGTGNTIYF. CDR3 nucleotides: TGTGCCAGCAGTTATACACAGGGTACTGGAAACACCATATATTTT.

The chain employs TRBV2 and TRBJ2-7, with TRBD1 matching 7 bases. Germline CDR1 reads SNHLY; CDR2 reads FYNNEI. The CDR3 is 12 residues long. CDR3 coding DNA: TGTGCCAGCAGCCGACAGGGTTACGAGCAGTGCGTC. This encodes CASSRQGYEQCV.

V usage is TRBV4-1 and J usage is TRBJ2-2, with 7 bases fitting TRBD1. The CDR3 runs 16 residues. The germline V gene encodes CDR1 MGHRA and CDR2 YSYEKL. V dropped 0 bases and J dropped 9; count of bases not matched to a gene: 10. The CDR3 sequence is CASSQDLGQTGRELFF. CDR3 nucleotide sequence: TGCGCCAGCAGCCAAGACTTGGGACAGACCGGCCGGGAGCTGTTTTTT.

The chain joins TRBV23-1 to TRBJ2-7; a possible D gene is TRBD2 (5 bases). TRBV23-1 is an ORF, with its function uncertain. Trimming cost V 6 bases and J 6 bases, with 18 bases left between them. This CDR3 spans 14 amino acids. The CDR3 reads CASSLSSRRVEQYV. The CDR3 region has the DNA TGCGCCAGCAGCCTTTCCTCCCGGCGGGTCGAGCAGTACGTC.

The table lists this clone with a few counts. The V gene is TRBV4-1, the J gene TRBJ2-7; D is perhaps TRBD2 (6 bases). With 8 bases removed from V and 5 bases from J, the gap between germline ends came to 16 bases. The CDR3 length is 13 residues. Germline V CDR1 and CDR2: MGHRA, YSYEKL. The CDR3 sequence: CASFHREPHEQYV. The DNA for the CDR3 is TGCGCCAGCTTTCACCGGGAGCCACACGAGCAGTACGTC.

This chain uses TRBV6-6 with TRBJ1-1; a possible D gene is TRBD1 (5 bases). The CDR3 runs 14 residues. Trimming pared 8 bases from V and 0 bases from J, leaving 13 bases between. Germline CDR1 and CDR2: MNHNY and SVGAGI (reference sequence). CDR3 coding DNA: TGTGCCAGCGACCCCCAGGGCATGAACACTGAAGCTTTCTTT. Its protein product is CASDPQGMNTEAFF.

This clone occurred a few times. The chain links TRBV6-6 to TRBJ2-5; 12 nucleotides align to TRBD2. Unmatched junction bases numbered 7, after V lost 6 bases and J lost 5 bases. Germline V gene data show CDR1 as MNHNY and CDR2 as SVGAGI (reference sequence). The CDR3 covers 15 residues. In DNA form, the CDR3 reads TGTGCCAGCAGCCCTAGCGGGGGGGCCCGGGAGACCCAGTACTTC. Amino acid sequence: CASSPSGGARETQYF.

The genes are TRBV5-6 and TRBJ2-5, with D tentatively TRBD2 (5 bases). The V gene's germline CDR1 is SGHDT and CDR2 YYEEEE. Trimming removed 1 base at V and 5 bases at J, with 15 bases between. This CDR3 is built from 15 residues. The CDR3 sequence: CASSLPRRALETQYF. The DNA for the CDR3 is TGTGCCAGCAGCTTGCCGAGGCGGGCTCTGGAGACCCAGTACTTC.

This clone has a handful of counts. The rearrangement joins TRBV7-9 to TRBJ1-2; 7 bases align to TRBD1. Germline V CDR1 and CDR2: SEHNR, FQNEAQ (reference sequence). The CDR3 has 16 residues. The ends lost 6 bases at V and 5 bases at J; junction bases unmatched: 15. In DNA form, the CDR3 reads TGTGCCAGCAGTGGGACGGGACAGAATCGGAATTATGGCTACACCTTC. Encoded protein: CASSGTGQNRNYGYTF.

A single count supports this clone. The gene calls are TRBV7-6 and TRBJ2-3, with D possibly matching TRBD2 (6 bases). Trimming took 1 base from V and 6 from J, leaving 11 bases between them. The CDR3 spans 14 residues. CDR1 SGHVS and CDR2 FNYEAQ come from the germline V gene. In DNA form, the CDR3 reads TGTGCCAGCAGCTTAGGCGGGACCCGTGATACGCAGTATTTT. It translates to CASSLGGTRDTQYF.

The CDR3 bases are TGTGCCAGCAGCTTGGACAGTGGCCTTAATGAAAAACTGTTTTTT. This gives the protein CASSLDSGLNEKLFF. The rearrangement joins TRBV7-9 to TRBJ1-4; maybe TRBD1 (6 bases). From germline, CDR1 is SEHNR and CDR2 FQNEAQ (reference sequence). The CDR3 has 15 amino acids. V lost 3 bases and J lost 4, with 12 bases in between.

J is TRBJ2-7 and V is TRBV12-5; possible D gene TRBD2, 6 bases. Between the trimmed V and J ends, which lost 2 bases and 2 bases, there was a span of 13 bases. This CDR3 has 15 residues. Germline assignment: CDR1 LGHNT and CDR2 FRNRAP. The CDR3 loop reads CASGLPSGDTYEQYF. CDR3 sequence (DNA): TGTGCTAGTGGTTTGCCCTCGGGAGATACCTACGAGCAGTACTTC.